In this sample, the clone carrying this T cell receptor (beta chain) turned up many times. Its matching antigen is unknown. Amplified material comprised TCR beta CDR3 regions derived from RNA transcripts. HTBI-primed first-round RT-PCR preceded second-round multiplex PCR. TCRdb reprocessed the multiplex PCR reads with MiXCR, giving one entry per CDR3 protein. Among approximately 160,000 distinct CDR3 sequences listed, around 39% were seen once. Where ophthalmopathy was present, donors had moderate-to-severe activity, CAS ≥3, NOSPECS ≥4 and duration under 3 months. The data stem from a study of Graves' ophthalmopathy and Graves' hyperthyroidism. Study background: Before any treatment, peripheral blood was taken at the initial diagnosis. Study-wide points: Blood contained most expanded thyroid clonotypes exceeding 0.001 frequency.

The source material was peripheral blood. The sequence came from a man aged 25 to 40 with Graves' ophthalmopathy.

The CDR3 loop reads CASSSTYGYTF. DNA for the CDR3: TGTGCCAGCAGTTCCACCTATGGCTACACCTTC. V and J are TRBV6-2 or TRBV6-3 and TRBJ1-2; D unclear. The CDR3 is 11 amino acids. Germline lookup yields CDR1 MNHEY and CDR2 SVGEGT. The ends were cut back, 4 bases at V and 4 bases at J, with 4 bases in the middle.